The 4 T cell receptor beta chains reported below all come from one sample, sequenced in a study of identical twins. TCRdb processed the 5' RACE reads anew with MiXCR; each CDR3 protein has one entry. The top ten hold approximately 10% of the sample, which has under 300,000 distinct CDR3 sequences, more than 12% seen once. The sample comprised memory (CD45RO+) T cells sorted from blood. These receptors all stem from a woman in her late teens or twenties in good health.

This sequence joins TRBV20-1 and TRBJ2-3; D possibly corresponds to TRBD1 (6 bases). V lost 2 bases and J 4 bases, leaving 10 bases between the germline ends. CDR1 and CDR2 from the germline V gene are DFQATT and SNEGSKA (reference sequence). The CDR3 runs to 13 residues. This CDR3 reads CSARLQGADTQYF. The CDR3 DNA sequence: TGCAGTGCTAGACTACAGGGAGCAGATACGCAGTATTTT.

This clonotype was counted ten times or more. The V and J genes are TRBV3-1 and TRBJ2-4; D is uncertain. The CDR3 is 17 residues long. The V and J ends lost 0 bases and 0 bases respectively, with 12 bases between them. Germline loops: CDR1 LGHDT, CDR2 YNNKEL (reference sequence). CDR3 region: CASSQDETPLAKNIQYF. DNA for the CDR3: TGTGCCAGCAGCCAAGATGAGACACCTCTAGCCAAAAACATTCAGTACTTC.

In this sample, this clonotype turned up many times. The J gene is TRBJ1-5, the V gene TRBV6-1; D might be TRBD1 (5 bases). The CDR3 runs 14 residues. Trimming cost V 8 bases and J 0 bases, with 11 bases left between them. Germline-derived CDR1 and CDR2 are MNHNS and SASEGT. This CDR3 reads CASARQYSNQPQHF. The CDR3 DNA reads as TGTGCCAGCGCCAGACAGTATAGCAATCAGCCCCAGCATTTT.

CDR3 protein: CASSSSTPGYGYTF. The CDR3 region has the DNA TGTGCCAGCAGTTCCTCTACTCCAGGGTATGGCTACACCTTC. The chain joins TRBV28 to TRBJ1-2, with D maybe TRBD1 (5 bases). The CDR3 covers 14 residues. Germline V CDR1 and CDR2: MDHEN, SYDVKM. V was shortened by 4 bases and J by 5 bases, with 14 bases between the two germline ends.